These 26 T cell receptor beta chains came from one sample sequenced in a study of shared clonotypes between healthy human individuals. The protocol was immunoSEQ multiplex PCR, while the TCRdb copy is restricted to in-frame clones and leaves out a portion. The sample shows approximately 350,000 clones, about 96% of them seen only once. Sequencing input: memory CD8+ T cells sorted from blood. Subset in this sample: CD45RO+ cells pooled with CCR7-negative TemRA cells. These receptors were taken from a man aged 30 to 39 in good health.

The chain is built from TRBV5-6 and TRBJ1-4; 7 bases are a match to TRBD1. J gave up 5 bases and V 4 bases, and 11 bases lay outside the gene matches. This CDR3 has 16 residues. The germline V gene encodes CDR1 SGHDT and CDR2 YYEEEE. This chain's CDR3 is CASSRLDREGNEKLFF. The CDR3 DNA reads as TGTGCCAGCAGCCGATTAGACAGGGAGGGCAATGAAAAACTGTTTTTT.

This chain connects TRBV27 to TRBJ2-7; weak D call: TRBD2 (5 bases). V lost 5 bases to trimming and J lost 0 bases, with 5 bases between them. The germline V gene has CDR1 MNHEY and CDR2 SMNVEV (reference sequence). The CDR3 loop spans 12 amino acids. CDR3 in amino acids: CASSRGSYEQYF. The CDR3 DNA sequence: TGTGCCAGCAGTCGGGGCTCCTACGAGCAGTACTTC.

Points on this clone: The same CDR3 can be traced to other DNA sequences in this sample. The rearrangement uses TRBV5-1 and TRBJ1-2, with 10 bases fitting TRBD1. Per the germline V gene, CDR1 is SGHRS and CDR2 is YFSETQ. Unmatched junction bases numbered 2, after V lost 4 bases and J lost 2 bases. The CDR3 is made up of 14 amino acids. CDR3 in amino acids: CASSRTGGNYGYTF. In DNA, the CDR3 is TGCGCCAGCAGCCGGACAGGGGGGAACTATGGCTACACCTTC. The complete variable domain, with remaining parts taken from reference TRBV5-1 and TRBJ1-2, reads KAGVTQTPRYLIKTRGQQVTLSCSPISGHRSVSWYQQTPGQGLQFLFEYFSETQRNKGNFPGRFSGRQFSNSRSEMNVSTLELGDSALYLCASSRTGGNYGYTFGSGTRLTVV.

This clone was seen only once. The chain links TRBV11-2 to TRBJ2-7; tentative D call: TRBD2 (6 bases). V shed 4 bases and J shed 0 bases, with 19 bases lying between them. Germline CDR1 reads SGHAT; CDR2 reads FQNNGV. This CDR3 spans 17 amino acids. CDR3 protein: CASSSWGGGGYSYEQYF. CDR3 bases: TGTGCCAGCAGCTCATGGGGTGGGGGAGGCTACTCCTACGAGCAGTACTTC.

The count of this clone is one. This CDR3 is CASSVLAGLTDTQYF. The CDR3 region has the DNA TGTGCCAGTAGCGTCCTAGCGGGTCTCACAGATACGCAGTATTTT. The chain uses TRBV19 and TRBJ2-3; 8 positions agree with TRBD2. This CDR3 region has 15 residues. The junction had 7 bases not matched to a gene; V was cut back by 6 bases and J by 2 bases. CDR1 and CDR2 from the germline V gene are LNHDA and SQIVND (reference sequence).

The DNA of the CDR3 is TGTGCCAGCAGCCTAGCCGGGACCCAGGCCTACGAGCAGTACTTC. It is translated as CASSLAGTQAYEQYF. The chain has TRBV5-8 and TRBJ2-7, with D perhaps being TRBD1 or TRBD2 (5 bases each). CDR3 length: 15 amino acids. Between the trimmed V and J ends, which lost 4 bases and 2 bases, there was a span of 16 bases. CDR1 is SGHTS and CDR2 is YDEGEE in the germline V gene.

The chain is built from TRBV18 and TRBJ2-1; a possible D gene is TRBD2 (6 bases). The CDR3 consists of 15 residues. Trimming removed 1 base from V and 2 bases from J, with 9 bases in between. Germline CDR1 and CDR2: KGHSH and LQKENI. The CDR3: CASSPLSGPYNEQFF. The CDR3 nucleotides are TGTGCCAGCTCACCACTGAGCGGGCCCTACAATGAGCAGTTCTTC.

The chain is built from TRBV6-5 and TRBJ2-5, with 14 nucleotides matching TRBD2. There are 16 residues in the CDR3. With 2 bases clipped from V and 4 bases from J, the junction kept 3 bases outside the gene matches. Germline V gives CDR1 MNHEY, CDR2 SVGAGI. The DNA of the CDR3 is TGTGCCAGCAGTTACAGGGGACTAGCGGGAGCAGAGACCCAGTACTTC. Its translation: CASSYRGLAGAETQYF.

The chain couples TRBV10-3 to TRBJ2-7, with D possibly called TRBD1 or TRBD2 (5 bases each). The CDR3 has 12 residues. V shed 4 bases and J shed 6 bases, with 10 bases lying between them. The V gene's germline CDR1 is ENHRY and CDR2 SYGVKD. This CDR3 reads CAISGVGAEQYF. CDR3 nucleotides: TGTGCCATCAGTGGGGTCGGGGCCGAGCAGTACTTC.

The DNA for the CDR3 is TGTGCCAGCAGCCAATCCACTAGCGGGGGTTACTACAATGAGCAGTTCTTC. It translates to CASSQSTSGGYYNEQFF. The chain combines TRBV4-2 with TRBJ2-1; 11 bases map to TRBD2. V lost 2 bases, J lost 3 bases, and 6 bases stayed unmatched. Germline-derived CDR1 and CDR2 are LGHNA and YNFKEQ. The CDR3 runs to 17 residues.

The V gene is TRBV2, the J gene TRBJ2-5; 9 positions agree with TRBD2. CDR3 size: 16 residues. The J segment lost 2 bases and the V segment lost 1 base, leaving 5 bases of the junction unmatched. Germline V lookup: CDR1 SNHLY, CDR2 FYNNEI. CDR3 bases: TGTGCCAGCAGTGAAGTTCCTAGCGGGGAACAAGAGACCCAGTACTTC. It translates to CASSEVPSGEQETQYF.

This chain links TRBV6-5 with TRBJ2-7, with D perhaps matching TRBD1 (6 bases). Trimming shortened V by 7 bases and J by 2 bases, and 6 bases separated the two germline ends. The CDR3 contains 11 residues. Germline V gene lookup returns CDR1 MNHEY and CDR2 SVGAGI. The CDR3 bases are TGTGCCAGCAACAGGGCCTACGAGCAGTACTTC. It specifies CASNRAYEQYF.

The chain carries TRBV11-2 and TRBJ1-1; 8 bases line up with TRBD1. The junction had 1 base not matched to a gene; V was cut back by 4 bases and J by 0 bases. This CDR3 has 14 amino acids. Germline CDR1 reads SGHAT; CDR2 reads FQNNGV. The CDR3: CASSWTGLNTEAFF. Written as DNA, the CDR3 is TGTGCCAGCAGCTGGACAGGGTTGAACACTGAAGCTTTCTTT.

The V call is TRBV30, the J call TRBJ2-3; 9 bases match TRBD2. V trimming: 4 bases; J trimming: 7 bases; junction bases outside the gene matches: 3. This CDR3 comprises 12 residues. CDR1 and CDR2 (germline): GTSNPN, SVGIG (reference sequence). The CDR3 spells CAWTSGKYTQYF. The CDR3 nucleotides read TGTGCCTGGACTAGCGGGAAATATACGCAGTATTTT. Full variable domain (missing parts from reference TRBV30 and TRBJ2-3): SQTIHQWPATLVQPVGSPLSLECTVEGTSNPNLYWYRQAAGRGLQLLFYSVGIGQISSEVPQNLSASRPQDRQFILSSKKLLLSDSGFYLCAWTSGKYTQYFGPGTRLTVL.

The V gene is TRBV27, the J gene TRBJ1-3, with 7 bases that match TRBD1. Germline CDR1 and CDR2: MNHEY and SMNVEV (reference sequence). This CDR3 has 14 residues. Trimming cost V 8 bases and J 1 base; bases outside gene matches: 5. In nucleotides, the CDR3 is TGTGCCAGCGGAAGGGGGCAGTCTGGAAACACCATATATTTT. Translation gives CASGRGQSGNTIYF.

With respect to this clone: Other DNA sequences in this specimen translate into the identical CDR3. This sequence joins TRBV18 and TRBJ2-5; D not certain. CDR1 and CDR2 from the germline V gene are KGHSH and LQKENI. The CDR3 has 11 amino acids. V was cut by 6 bases and J by 1 base, with 3 bases left in between. CDR3 in DNA: TGTGCCAGCTCTCTCCAAGAGACCCAGTACTTC. Protein: CASSLQETQYF.

The chain recombines TRBV28 with TRBJ2-7, with a possible D match to TRBD1 (6 bases). The CDR3 extends over 16 amino acids. CDR1 is MDHEN, CDR2 SYDVKM, per germline. The V gene lost 3 bases and the J gene lost 4 bases, with 19 bases spanning the gap. This chain's CDR3 is CASSFYVGGPLYEQYF. In DNA, the CDR3 is TGTGCCAGCAGTTTTTATGTTGGGGGCCCCCTATACGAGCAGTACTTC.

The CDR3 region has the DNA TGTGCCAGCAGCCCAACCGGGACGTCATACGAGCAGTACTTC. It codes for CASSPTGTSYEQYF. V usage is TRBV5-4 and J usage is TRBJ2-7; D possibly matches TRBD1 or TRBD2 (5 bases each). Germline lookup yields CDR1 SGHNT and CDR2 YYREEE (reference sequence). Trimming removed 4 bases at V and 4 bases at J, with 15 bases between. CDR3 length: 14 amino acids.

The genes are TRBV2 and TRBJ1-5, with TRBD1 identical over 10 bases. The CDR3 extends over 15 amino acids. V gave up 6 bases and J gave up 7 bases; unmatched junction bases: 9. In germline, CDR1 is SNHLY, CDR2 FYNNEI. CDR3 DNA sequence: TGTGCCAGCAGACGGGACAGGGGCCCTAGACAGCCCCAGCATTTT. It codes for CASRRDRGPRQPQHF.

This chain links TRBV6-1 with TRBJ1-5; 9 nucleotides match TRBD1. Germline trimming cut 6 bases from V and 6 bases from J; bases unmatched to any gene: 6. This CDR3 has 14 residues. CDR1 is MNHNS, CDR2 SASEGT, per germline. The CDR3 sequence: CASRSRQGGQPQHF. The CDR3 DNA reads as TGTGCCAGCAGATCGCGACAGGGGGGTCAGCCCCAGCATTTT.

The chain combines TRBV6-5 with TRBJ2-2; D is uncertain. Germline CDR1 MNHEY, CDR2 SVGAGI. Trimming shortened V by 2 bases and J by 7 bases, and 2 bases separated the two germline ends. The CDR3 length is 11 residues. CDR3 amino acids: CASSYHGELFF. In DNA, the CDR3 is TGTGCCAGCAGTTACCACGGGGAGCTGTTTTTT.

The CDR3 nucleotides read TGTGCCAGCAGTTACTCAAGGGGGGCGCTTGCCGGGGAGCTGTTTTTT. This gives the protein CASSYSRGALAGELFF. This sequence joins TRBV6-5 and TRBJ2-2; D is possibly TRBD1 or TRBD2 (6 bases each). CDR1 and CDR2 from the germline V gene are MNHEY and SVGAGI. Trimming took 0 bases from V and 6 from J, leaving 14 bases between them. This CDR3 has 16 residues.

V gene TRBV4-1 combines with J gene TRBJ2-7; 8 bases fit TRBD2. V was clipped by 1 base and J by 4 bases; unmatched bases: 3. The CDR3 is made up of 14 amino acids. Germline CDR1 reads MGHRA; CDR2 reads YSYEKL. CDR3 bases: TGCGCCAGCAGCCAAGCGGGAGGGAAGTACGAGCAGTACTTC. It yields the protein CASSQAGGKYEQYF.

The chain is built from TRBV5-4 and TRBJ2-5; 9 bases agree with TRBD1. Germline V gene data show CDR1 as SGHNT and CDR2 as YYREEE (reference sequence). The CDR3 runs to 15 residues. V was clipped by 4 bases and J by 6 bases; unmatched bases: 10. The CDR3 region has the DNA TGTGCCAGCAGCCCCGGCAGGACAGGGGCGAAGACCCAGTACTTC. It encodes CASSPGRTGAKTQYF.

Note on this clone: The sample holds other DNA sequences that translate to the same CDR3. This chain connects TRBV7-2 to TRBJ1-1, with D hard to call. Germline lookup yields CDR1 SGHTA and CDR2 FQGNSA. The CDR3 is 13 amino acids. With 1 base removed from V and 1 base from J, the gap between germline ends came to 4 bases. CDR3 in amino acids: CASSLGQNTEAFF. In DNA form, the CDR3 reads TGTGCCAGCAGCTTAGGACAGAACACTGAAGCTTTCTTT.

This clone appeared a single time. V usage is TRBV27 and J usage is TRBJ1-2, with D possibly being TRBD1 (5 bases). Germline CDR1 MNHEY, CDR2 SMNVEV (reference sequence). V was trimmed by 0 bases and J by 8 bases, leaving 16 bases between them. CDR3 length: 15 residues. The CDR3 is CASSLSLGGGRGYTF. The CDR3 nucleotides read TGTGCCAGCAGTTTATCCCTCGGCGGGGGAAGGGGCTACACCTTC.